This T cell receptor (beta chain) was found in a study of blood T cell repertoires in COVID-19. In the study overall: Nucleic acid was either cDNA or gDNA, and it came from T cells, B-cell-depleted T cells, or PBMCs.

Methods used by the authors: Reference gene primers were amplified, and this amplification served to estimate nucleated cell counts. The protocol was immunoSEQ multiplex PCR, while the TCRdb copy is restricted to in-frame clones and leaves out a portion. That table supplies the V and J calls and clone size; D and trimming were determined from the DNA. The sample consists of roughly 190,000 clones, more than 75% of them appearing once. Participants were aged roughly 18 to 89 years, lived in over 20 US areas, and enrolled virtually. Participants had their cohort set by participant-reported clinical history. Trimming removed 2 bases from V and 5 bases from J, with 16 bases in between. The CDR3 contains 16 residues. Germline assignment: CDR1 MNHEY and CDR2 SMNVEV (reference sequence).

Specimen: PBMCs or T cells enriched from blood (not recorded which). V and J are TRBV27 and TRBJ2-1; tentatively, D is TRBD1 (6 bases). This receptor was taken from a woman aged 45 to 65 with acute COVID-19. The CDR3 region is CASSLSWAGAHNEQFF. The DNA for the CDR3 is TGTGCCAGCAGTTTAAGCTGGGCAGGGGCCCACAATGAGCAGTTCTTC.